Below are 10 T cell receptor beta chains sequenced from a single sample in a study of shared clonotypes between healthy human individuals. Clones were sequenced by immunoSEQ multiplex PCR, and TCRdb holds only the in-frame ones, with some missing. The table records about 590,000 clones, about 95% of them present only once. Naive CD8 isolation took CD45RO-negative cells positively selected for CCR7 and excluded terminally differentiated effector memory CD45RA+ cells. Sequenced: naive CD8+ T cells sorted from blood. Receptors were obtained from a woman in her 30s in good health.

The rearrangement links TRBV6-5 to TRBJ1-1, with D possibly TRBD1 on 5 matching bases. Germline V gene data show CDR1 as MNHEY and CDR2 as SVGAGI. The CDR3 totals 15 residues. The V end lost 8 bases, the J end lost 2 bases, and 18 bases lay between the germline ends. CDR3 nucleotide sequence: TGTGCCAGCTCCTCCAACAGAGGGGCAAACACTGAAGCTTTCTTT. Translation: CASSSNRGANTEAFF.

The gene calls are TRBV27 and TRBJ1-1; the D is unclear. Germline assignment: CDR1 MNHEY and CDR2 SMNVEV (reference sequence). The CDR3 runs to 12 residues. Deletions cut 6 bases from V and 7 bases from J, with 12 bases between. The CDR3 region has the DNA TGTGCCAGCAGCGGCGACCTTTATGAAGCTTTCTTT. Protein product: CASSGDLYEAFF.

The genes are TRBV6-5 and TRBJ2-7; 11 bases are shared with TRBD2. The CDR3 length is 14 residues. V lost 6 bases to trimming and J lost 3 bases; unmatched junction nucleotides: 4. Germline V gene lookup returns CDR1 MNHEY and CDR2 SVGAGI. The DNA for the CDR3 is TGTGCCAGCAGCCAACTAGCGGGAGACTACGAGCAGTACTTC. It specifies CASSQLAGDYEQYF.

V usage is TRBV5-1 and J usage is TRBJ2-1, with D uncertain. The CDR3 loop spans 16 amino acids. Germline V gene lookup returns CDR1 SGHRS and CDR2 YFSETQ. Trimming took off 0 bases at V and 0 bases at J, with 10 bases between the two ends. The CDR3 DNA follows: TGCGCCAGCAGCTTGGAGGACGAAAGCTCCTACAATGAGCAGTTCTTC. It encodes CASSLEDESSYNEQFF.

The CDR3 spells CASSLEGQGAYEQYF. CDR3 bases: TGCGCCAGCAGCCTTGAGGGACAGGGGGCCTACGAGCAGTACTTC. V usage is TRBV4-1 and J usage is TRBJ2-7; 11 bases are a match to TRBD1. This CDR3 is built from 15 residues. CDR1 and CDR2 from the germline V gene are MGHRA and YSYEKL. Unmatched junction bases numbered 4, after V lost 4 bases and J lost 2 bases.

This rearrangement joins TRBV7-8 to TRBJ2-5; 9 nucleotides agree with TRBD1. V shed 2 bases, J shed 5 bases, and the junction held 9 bases outside the gene matches. CDR1 is SGHVS, CDR2 FQNEAQ, per germline. The length of the CDR3 is 16 residues. This CDR3 reads CASSLTAGTGYETQYF. The CDR3, as DNA: TGTGCCAGCAGCTTAACGGCCGGGACAGGGTACGAGACCCAGTACTTC.

The V call is TRBV30, the J call TRBJ2-3; the match to TRBD1 covers 7 bases. The CDR3 runs to 15 residues. Germline V gives CDR1 GTSNPN, CDR2 SVGIG (reference sequence). Trimming at V came to 0 bases and at J to 5 bases, leaving 8 bases not matched to a gene. Here the CDR3 reads CAWSVGQGVRDTQYF. CDR3 nucleotides: TGTGCCTGGAGTGTAGGCCAGGGGGTGAGAGATACGCAGTATTTT.

The chain is built from TRBV19 and TRBJ1-1, with D uncertain. Trimming left V 7 bases short and J 4 bases short, with 16 bases between. This CDR3 region has 14 residues. The V gene's germline CDR1 is LNHDA and CDR2 SQIVND (reference sequence). The CDR3 DNA reads TGTGCCAGTACCCAATTGACATCGAGCACTGAAGCTTTCTTT. The encoded protein is CASTQLTSSTEAFF.

The V gene is TRBV29-1, the J gene TRBJ1-2; TRBD1 agrees at 7 bases. The germline V gene encodes CDR1 SQVTM and CDR2 ANQGSEA. This CDR3 is 14 amino acids long. The junction had 3 bases not matched to a gene; V was cut back by 0 bases and J by 2 bases. The CDR3, as DNA: TGCAGCGTTGAAGAGGCAGGGGGGAACTATGGCTACACCTTC. Amino acid sequence: CSVEEAGGNYGYTF.

The CDR3 region has the DNA TGCGCCAGCAGCCAATTCCCTAGCGGGATACATGAGCAGTTCTTC. This gives the protein CASSQFPSGIHEQFF. The chain recombines TRBV4-1 with TRBJ2-1; 9 bases fit TRBD2. The germline CDR1 and CDR2 sequences are MGHRA and YSYEKL. The CDR3 contains 15 residues. V dropped 2 bases and J dropped 8; count of bases not matched to a gene: 7.